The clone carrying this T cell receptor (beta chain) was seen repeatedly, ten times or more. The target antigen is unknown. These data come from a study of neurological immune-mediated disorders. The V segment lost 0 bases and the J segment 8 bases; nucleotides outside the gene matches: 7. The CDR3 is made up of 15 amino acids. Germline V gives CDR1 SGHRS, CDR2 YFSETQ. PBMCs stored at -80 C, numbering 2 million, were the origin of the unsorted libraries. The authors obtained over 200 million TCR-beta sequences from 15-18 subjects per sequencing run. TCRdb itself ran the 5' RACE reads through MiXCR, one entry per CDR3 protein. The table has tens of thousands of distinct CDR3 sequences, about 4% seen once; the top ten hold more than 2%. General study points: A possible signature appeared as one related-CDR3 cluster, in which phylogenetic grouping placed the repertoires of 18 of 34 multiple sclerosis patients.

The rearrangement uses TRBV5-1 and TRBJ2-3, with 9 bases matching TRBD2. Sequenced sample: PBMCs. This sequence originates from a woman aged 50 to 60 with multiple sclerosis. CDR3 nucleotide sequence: TGCGCCAGCAGCTTGGCCCAGGCGGGAGGGGGTACGCAGTATTTT. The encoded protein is CASSLAQAGGGTQYF.